Presented here are 30 T cell receptor beta chains from one specimen sequenced in a study of T cells in Graves' hyperthyroidism and ophthalmopathy. Regions amplified from RNA transcripts were the TCR beta CDR3 regions. TCR CDR3 underwent first-round RT-PCR with the HTBI primer set. A single record per CDR3 protein comes from TCRdb applying MiXCR to the multiplex PCR reads. The table includes about 290,000 distinct CDR3 sequences, approximately 16% detected once. The sequencing sample was made of blood. The source of these receptors is a man in his thirties or forties with Graves' hyperthyroidism.

This clonotype was recorded at least ten times. The rearrangement links TRBV12-3 or TRBV12-4 to TRBJ2-5; D is unclear. The CDR3 is 13 amino acids. The V gene lost 1 base and the J gene lost 6 bases, with 9 bases spanning the gap. The CDR3 nucleotides read TGTGCCAGCAGTTTAGAAGACGGAAAGACCCAGTACTTC. Amino acids: CASSLEDGKTQYF.

This clonotype was recorded many times. The rearrangement links TRBV28 to TRBJ2-7; TRBD2 aligns across 7 bases. CDR1 MDHEN and CDR2 SYDVKM come from the germline V gene. CDR3 length: 16 residues. Trimming removed 7 bases from V and 0 bases from J; junction bases left unmatched: 12. The CDR3 sequence: CASTPGGSASSYEQYF. The CDR3 nucleotides read TGTGCCAGCACCCCGGGGGGTAGCGCGAGCTCCTACGAGCAGTACTTC.

This clonotype was seen repeatedly, ten times or more. This sequence joins TRBV28 and TRBJ1-5; TRBD1 is a possible D gene (6 bases). The germline V and J ends were trimmed by 4 bases and 9 bases, with 25 bases remaining between them. The CDR3 covers 17 residues. The germline V gene encodes CDR1 MDHEN and CDR2 SYDVKM. CDR3 protein: CASSSPGTSHLGGPQHF. CDR3 DNA: TGTGCCAGCAGTTCCCCCGGGACATCCCATCTCGGGGGGCCCCAGCATTTT.

In its sample, this clonotype was seen a few times. The chain links TRBV24-1 to TRBJ2-1; 7 bases match TRBD1. The trim removed 7 bases at V and 8 bases at J, leaving 10 bases unmatched. The CDR3 contains 14 residues. Germline V gene data show CDR1 as KGHDR and CDR2 as SFDVKD. Written as DNA, the CDR3 is TGTGCCACCAGAACAGGGGAGAACCCCTATGAGCAGTTCTTC. Translated: CATRTGENPYEQFF.

The chain employs TRBV29-1 and TRBJ2-2; either TRBD1 or TRBD2 may supply D (5 bases each). Trimming took off 2 bases at V and 5 bases at J, with 15 bases between the two ends. The CDR3 is made up of 15 amino acids. Germline V gene lookup returns CDR1 SQVTM and CDR2 ANQGSEA. CDR3 bases: TGCAGCGTTGAAACCGGGACCTCGGCGACCGGGGAGCTGTTTTTT. Its protein product is CSVETGTSATGELFF.

This clonotype was counted many times. CDR3 DNA: TGTGCCAGCTCCATGGGAGGAGGAGGGTCTGGAAACACCATATATTTT. Its translation is CASSMGGGGSGNTIYF. V gene TRBV2 combines with J gene TRBJ1-3; unclear D gene. This CDR3 region has 16 residues. CDR1 is SNHLY, CDR2 FYNNEI, per germline. Trimming removed 8 bases at V and 1 base at J, with 18 bases between. Full variable domain (rest looked up from reference TRBV2 and TRBJ1-3): EPEVTQTPSHQVTQMGQEVILRCVPISNHLYFYWYRQILGQKVEFLVSFYNNEISEKSEIFDDQFSVERPDGSNFTLKIRSTKLEDSAMYFCASSMGGGGSGNTIYFGEGSWLTVV.

This clonotype was counted many times. The chain combines TRBV24-1 with TRBJ2-1; TRBD2 agrees at 8 bases. The junction had 9 bases not matched to a gene; V was cut back by 2 bases and J by 1 base. Germline CDR1 and CDR2: KGHDR and SFDVKD. The CDR3 is 18 amino acids. The CDR3 spells CATSDSAGGAISYNEQFF. In DNA, the CDR3 is TGTGCCACCAGTGATTCTGCGGGAGGCGCCATTTCCTACAATGAGCAGTTCTTC.

The chain joins TRBV20-1 to TRBJ2-3; the match to TRBD1 covers 7 bases. This CDR3 comprises 14 residues. Germline CDR1 is DFQATT and CDR2 is SNEGSKA (reference sequence). J gave up 1 base and V 3 bases, and 4 bases lay outside the gene matches. CDR3 sequence (DNA): TGCAGTGCTAGTCACAGGGGAGGCACAGATACGCAGTATTTT. Its translation: CSASHRGGTDTQYF.

This clonotype showed up many times. The V call is TRBV7-2, the J call TRBJ2-7; a possible D gene is TRBD2 (6 bases). The CDR3 has 18 amino acids. CDR1 is SGHTA and CDR2 is FQGNSA in the germline V gene. V lost 0 bases and J 3 bases, leaving 21 bases between the germline ends. The CDR3 nucleotides read TGTGCCAGCAGCTTAGCGCGGGGTTTAGTCCAGCGGAACTACGAGCAGTACTTC. This gives the protein CASSLARGLVQRNYEQYF.

This chain links TRBV19 with TRBJ2-7; 9 bases fit TRBD1. The CDR3 is 15 amino acids. V trimming: 3 bases; J trimming: 4 bases; junction bases outside the gene matches: 7. Germline V lookup: CDR1 LNHDA, CDR2 SQIVND (reference sequence). The CDR3 DNA is TGTGCCAGTAGTATGGATTGGACAGGGGTATACGAGCAGTACTTC. Its protein product is CASSMDWTGVYEQYF.

Only a few counts were recorded for this clonotype. The chain uses TRBV5-4 and TRBJ2-1; D perhaps matches TRBD1 (5 bases). The CDR3 covers 15 residues. The germline CDR1 and CDR2 sequences are SGHNT and YYREEE (reference sequence). Trimming pared 0 bases from V and 7 bases from J, leaving 14 bases between. CDR3 sequence (DNA): TGTGCCAGCAGCTTGGGTAGGGGCCTCATTAATGAGCAGTTCTTC. Translated, it gives CASSLGRGLINEQFF. Using reference TRBV5-4 and TRBJ2-1 for the parts outside the CDR3, the full variable domain is ETGVTQSPTHLIKTRGQQVTLRCSSQSGHNTVSWYQQALGQGPQFIFQYYREEENGRGNFPPRFSGLQFPNYSSELNVNALELDDSALYLCASSLGRGLINEQFFGPGTRLTVL.

This clonotype was observed at least ten times. V is TRBV24-1 and J is TRBJ2-5; no clear D. V was clipped by 3 bases and J by 7 bases, with 8 bases between them. The germline V gene encodes CDR1 KGHDR and CDR2 SFDVKD. The CDR3 loop spans 12 amino acids. The CDR3 nucleotides are TGTGCCACCAGTGATCCTCTGGGGACCCAGTACTTC. Amino acid sequence: CATSDPLGTQYF.

This clonotype was picked up many times. V and J are TRBV28 and TRBJ1-1; no definite D call. This CDR3 region has 13 residues. Germline loops: CDR1 MDHEN, CDR2 SYDVKM. Deletions cut 7 bases from V and 2 bases from J, with 11 bases between. The CDR3 is CASTLTGNTEAFF. As DNA, the CDR3 is TGTGCCAGCACCCTAACGGGAAACACTGAAGCTTTCTTT. The full variable domain, completed using reference TRBV28 and TRBJ1-1, is DVKVTQSSRYLVKRTGEKVFLECVQDMDHENMFWYRQDPGLGLRLIYFSYDVKMKEKGDIPEGYSVSREKKERFSLILESASTNQTSMYLCASTLTGNTEAFFGQGTRLTVV.

This clonotype has at least ten counts. CDR3 region: CASSPGNEQFF. CDR3 in DNA: TGTGCCAGCTCACCCGGTAATGAGCAGTTCTTC. The chain carries TRBV18 and TRBJ2-1; no clear D gene. Trimming left V 3 bases short and J 7 bases short, with 4 bases between. This CDR3 is 11 amino acids long. CDR1 and CDR2 (germline): KGHSH, LQKENI.

This clonotype was counted at least ten times. V usage is TRBV11-3 and J usage is TRBJ2-1, with D tentatively TRBD1 or TRBD2 (6 bases each). The CDR3 loop spans 16 amino acids. The V and J ends lost 1 base and 9 bases respectively, with 19 bases between them. Germline-derived CDR1 and CDR2 are SGHNT and YENEEA. The CDR3 DNA is TGTGCCAGCAGCTTAGGGGGGGCGGGGCAGCCGGGTGAGCAGTTCTTC. Translated, it gives CASSLGGAGQPGEQFF. Together with reference TRBV11-3 and TRBJ2-1, the CDR3 gives the full variable domain: EAGVVQSPRYKIIEKKQPVAFWCNPISGHNTLYWYLQNLGQGPELLIRYENEEAVDDSQLPKDRFSAERLKGVDSTLKIQPAELGDSAVYLCASSLGGAGQPGEQFFGPGTRLTVL.

At least ten counts were recorded for this clonotype. The DNA of the CDR3 is TGTGCCAGCAGCCACGGAGGGACCCAGTACTTC. Translated, it gives CASSHGGTQYF. The J gene is TRBJ2-5, the V gene TRBV3-1, with D perhaps TRBD2 (5 bases). V lost 3 bases and J lost 7, with 6 bases in between. The CDR3 sequence is 11 residues long. Germline V gene lookup returns CDR1 LGHDT and CDR2 YNNKEL (reference sequence).

The chain links TRBV24-1 to TRBJ2-7; possibly TRBD2 for D (6 bases). V lost 7 bases to trimming and J lost 0 bases, with 9 bases between them. The germline CDR1 and CDR2 sequences are KGHDR and SFDVKD. CDR3 length equals 13 residues. CDR3 DNA: TGTGCCACCAGAGGAGGGGACTCCTACGAGCAGTACTTC. The encoded protein is CATRGGDSYEQYF.

This clonotype was seen a few times. The chain joins TRBV9 to TRBJ2-1, with TRBD2 matching over 9 bases. V shed 6 bases, J shed 8 bases, and the junction held 9 bases outside the gene matches. From germline, CDR1 is SGDLS and CDR2 YYNGEE. The CDR3 sequence is 14 residues long. The CDR3 protein is CASNRLAGKDEQFF. As DNA, the CDR3 is TGTGCCAGCAACCGGCTAGCGGGAAAAGATGAGCAGTTCTTC.

Ten or more counts support this clonotype. CDR3 sequence reads: CAISFAASSYEQYF. The DNA of the CDR3 is TGTGCCATCAGCTTTGCCGCAAGCTCCTACGAGCAGTACTTC. The chain recombines TRBV2 with TRBJ2-7, with D unclear. V lost 10 bases, J lost 0 bases, and 16 bases lay in between. This CDR3 has 14 amino acids. Germline V gene lookup returns CDR1 SNHLY and CDR2 FYNNEI.

This clonotype was counted ten times or more. This chain uses TRBV28 with TRBJ1-2; D remains ambiguous. V was pared by 5 bases and J by 4 bases, with 17 bases between. The germline V gene has CDR1 MDHEN and CDR2 SYDVKM. The CDR3 runs to 15 residues. The CDR3 is CASSPPPGIPYGYTF. The CDR3 DNA reads TGTGCCAGCAGTCCCCCCCCTGGAATCCCCTATGGCTACACCTTC.

This clonotype has a handful of counts. The chain has TRBV14 and TRBJ2-3; D is ambiguous. Deletions cut 2 bases from V and 1 base from J, with 7 bases between. In germline, CDR1 is SGHDN, CDR2 FVKESK. This CDR3 contains 14 residues. For the CDR3, the DNA is TGTGCCAGCAGCCAAAATGGGGGCACAGATACGCAGTATTTT. Translation gives CASSQNGGTDTQYF.

This clonotype appeared a few times. The chain carries TRBV12-5 and TRBJ1-1, with D tentatively TRBD1 (6 bases). The CDR3 covers 18 residues. Germline CDR1 is LGHNT and CDR2 is FRNRAP. The ends were cut back, 0 bases at V and 4 bases at J, with 21 bases in the middle. Here the CDR3 reads CASGLVLGGRTISTEAFF. CDR3 coding DNA: TGTGCTAGTGGTTTGGTTTTGGGGGGCAGGACAATTAGCACTGAAGCTTTCTTT.

V usage is TRBV5-6 and J usage is TRBJ2-1; D might be TRBD2 (7 bases). Germline-derived CDR1 and CDR2 are SGHDT and YYEEEE. CDR3 length: 15 residues. V lost 4 bases to trimming and J lost 4 bases, with 15 bases between them. CDR3 residues: CASSGGAPQYNEQFF. In DNA form, the CDR3 reads TGTGCCAGCAGCGGGGGGGCCCCGCAGTACAATGAGCAGTTCTTC. Filled out from reference TRBV5-6 and TRBJ2-1, the complete variable domain reads DAGVTQSPTHLIKTRGQQVTLRCSPKSGHDTVSWYQQALGQGPQFIFQYYEEEERQRGNFPDRFSGHQFPNYSSELNVNALLLGDSALYLCASSGGAPQYNEQFFGPGTRLTVL.

Only a few counts were recorded for this clonotype. The rearrangement links TRBV30 to TRBJ2-3; D gene unclear. CDR3 length: 13 amino acids. V lost 2 bases to trimming and J lost 5 bases, with 11 bases between them. From germline, CDR1 is GTSNPN and CDR2 SVGIG (reference sequence). CDR3 in DNA: TGTGCCTGGAGTATGGAGTTTGGAGATACGCAGTATTTT. Its protein product is CAWSMEFGDTQYF.

This clonotype was observed many times. The J gene is TRBJ1-1, the V gene TRBV18; 7 bases match TRBD1. The CDR3 is made up of 16 amino acids. The V gene's germline CDR1 is KGHSH and CDR2 LQKENI. V dropped 1 base and J dropped 1; count of bases not matched to a gene: 6. The CDR3 loop reads CASSPLGQAGNTEAFF. CDR3 bases: TGTGCCAGCTCACCACTCGGACAGGCGGGGAACACTGAAGCTTTCTTT.

This clonotype was counted once. The CDR3 nucleotides are TGCGCCAGCGGAGGGGGGCCCCCATTGCGAGTGGAGGAGACCCAGTACTTC. This translates into CASGGGPPLRVEETQYF. The chain couples TRBV10-1 to TRBJ2-5; D possibly matches TRBD1 or TRBD2 (6 bases each). CDR1 is WNHNN and CDR2 is SYGVQD in the germline V gene (reference sequence). Trimming removed 8 bases from V and 5 bases from J, with 27 bases in between. This CDR3 has 17 residues.

This clonotype was seen ten or more times. CDR3 in amino acids: CASSAPGLVYNEQFF. Here the CDR3 DNA reads TGTGCCAGCAGCGCGCCGGGACTAGTGTACAATGAGCAGTTCTTC. The chain employs TRBV3-1 and TRBJ2-1, with 8 nucleotides matching TRBD2. CDR3 length: 15 residues. V shed 5 bases and J 4 bases; nucleotides not matched to a gene: 7. CDR1 is LGHDT, CDR2 YNNKEL, per germline (reference sequence).

This chain joins TRBV7-9 and TRBJ2-7; D unclear. The CDR3 length is 12 residues. V was pared by 5 bases and J by 6 bases, with 11 bases between. Germline loops: CDR1 SEHNR, CDR2 FQNEAQ (reference sequence). The CDR3 nucleotides are TGTGCCAGCAGCCCCCGCATATTCGAGCAGTACTTC. It specifies CASSPRIFEQYF.

This clonotype occurred a few times. This chain links TRBV6-1 with TRBJ2-2; no reliable D call. This CDR3 region has 16 residues. V dropped 5 bases and J dropped 3 bases, with 16 bases sitting between them. CDR1 is MNHNS and CDR2 is SASEGT in the germline V gene. The CDR3 reads CASSSPFRSDTGELFF. The CDR3 region has the DNA TGTGCCAGCAGTTCCCCTTTCAGGAGCGACACCGGGGAGCTGTTTTTT.

This clonotype was counted only a few times. J is TRBJ2-6 and V is TRBV2; D remains unclear. The ends were cut back, 10 bases at V and 0 bases at J, with 16 bases in the middle. The CDR3 sequence is 16 residues long. CDR1 SNHLY and CDR2 FYNNEI come from the germline V gene. The DNA of the CDR3 is TGTGCCAAGGCACCGGTTCCGAGCTCTGGGGCCAACGTCCTGACTTTC. The encoded protein is CAKAPVPSSGANVLTF.